The TCR beta chain described here comes from a study of response to subunit inactivated influenza vaccine. CDR1 is DFQATT and CDR2 is SNEGSKA in the germline V gene (reference sequence). The V and J ends lost 7 bases and 4 bases respectively, with 17 bases between them. CDR3 length: 14 residues. TCRdb recomputed calls from the RT-PCR reads with MiXCR, one row per CDR3 protein. The data contain about 780,000 distinct CDR3 sequences, less than 20% of them singletons. This rearrangement joins TRBV20-1 to TRBJ2-1, with D tentatively TRBD1 or TRBD2 (7 bases each). This TCR derives from a man aged 45 to 65 who received an inactivated influenza vaccine. Material: PBMCs from blood, obtained around 5 days after vaccination. CDR3 amino acids: CSGQGGSRYNEQFF. DNA for the CDR3: TGCAGTGGCCAGGGGGGGTCCCGTTACAATGAGCAGTTCTTC.